A single sample gave rise to the 30 T cell receptor beta chains below, sequenced in a study of blood T cell repertoires in COVID-19 (dated by TCRdb to 2019 to 2021). Library preparation was by the immunoSEQ multiplex PCR assay. TCRdb retrieved this table from immuneACCESS and kept in-frame rearrangements only. Not all clones are present; in checked studies, unresolved V genes account for under half, and no reason is known for the remainder. The sample table records some 170,000 clones; about 88% of these occur just once. The ten largest clones add up to over 0.95% of the sample. The sequenced sample consisted of PBMCs or T cells enriched from blood (not recorded which). The receptors were sampled from a human donor with acute COVID-19. The donor label of this sample is uncertain.

This chain joins TRBV6-5 and TRBJ2-7, with D possibly being TRBD1 (6 bases). Looked up from germline, CDR1 is MNHEY and CDR2 is SVGAGI. The ends were cut back, 5 bases at V and 2 bases at J, with 13 bases in the middle. The CDR3 is made up of 14 amino acids. CDR3: CASSPNQGPYEQYF. The CDR3, as DNA: TGTGCCAGCAGTCCAAATCAGGGGCCCTACGAGCAGTACTTC.

For the CDR3, the DNA is TGTGCCAGCAGCCCAACAGGGGGCTTAATCCGGAGCACTGAAGCTTTCTTT. Protein sequence: CASSPTGGLIRSTEAFF. The chain employs TRBV5-4 and TRBJ1-1; 9 positions agree with TRBD1. Germline V gives CDR1 SGHNT, CDR2 YYREEE (reference sequence). V lost 4 bases, J lost 4 bases, and 14 bases stayed unmatched. The CDR3 has 17 amino acids. Full variable domain (rest looked up from reference TRBV5-4 and TRBJ1-1): ETGVTQSPTHLIKTRGQQVTLRCSSQSGHNTVSWYQQALGQGPQFIFQYYREEENGRGNFPPRFSGLQFPNYSSELNVNALELDDSALYLCASSPTGGLIRSTEAFFGQGTRLTVV.

The genes are TRBV18 and TRBJ1-2; tentative D call: TRBD1 (6 bases). Germline V gene lookup returns CDR1 KGHSH and CDR2 LQKENI. V was trimmed by 5 bases and J by 2 bases, leaving 12 bases between them. The length of the CDR3 is 14 residues. The CDR3 here is CASSSDQGNYGYTF. Here the CDR3 DNA reads TGTGCCAGCTCATCCGATCAGGGGAACTATGGCTACACCTTC.

This clone was seen a few times. The chain joins TRBV10-3 to TRBJ1-5; 7 bases fit TRBD1. The germline V gene has CDR1 ENHRY and CDR2 SYGVKD. Trimming took 0 bases from V and 12 from J; bases not matched to a gene: 11. The CDR3 sequence is 15 residues long. The CDR3 spells CAISESPGGVVDQHF. As DNA, the CDR3 is TGTGCCATCAGTGAGTCCCCAGGGGGAGTAGTGGACCAGCATTTT.

The chain employs TRBV19 and TRBJ2-2; 9 bases agree with TRBD1. V was pared by 3 bases and J by 6 bases, with 8 bases of the junction left unmatched. The CDR3 has 16 amino acids. Germline V CDR1 and CDR2: LNHDA, SQIVND (reference sequence). CDR3 DNA: TGTGCCAGTAGTATGGGGACAGGGCTGAAACCCGGGGAGCTGTTTTTT. It specifies CASSMGTGLKPGELFF.

The chain uses TRBV6-5 and TRBJ2-2; 8 nucleotides agree with TRBD1. This CDR3 comprises 13 residues. Germline CDR1 MNHEY, CDR2 SVGAGI. Trimming at V came to 7 bases and at J to 6 bases, leaving 4 bases not matched to a gene. This CDR3 is CASKDREAGELFF. For the CDR3, the DNA is TGTGCCAGCAAGGACAGGGAGGCCGGGGAGCTGTTTTTT.

This chain connects TRBV7-2 to TRBJ1-2, with 8 bases identical to TRBD1. Germline CDR1 reads SGHTA; CDR2 reads FQGNSA. The CDR3 is 14 amino acids. Trimming cost V 5 bases and J 4 bases; bases outside gene matches: 6. The CDR3: CASSPGQGFYGYTF. CDR3 sequence (DNA): TGTGCCAGCAGCCCCGGACAGGGATTCTATGGCTACACCTTC.

This clone was counted once. The chain combines TRBV9 with TRBJ2-1, with 10 bases that match TRBD2. J lost 8 bases, V lost 0 bases, and 5 bases had no gene match. The CDR3 is made up of 15 amino acids. Germline V gene sequence: CDR1 SGDLS, CDR2 YYNGEE. The CDR3 region is CASSVGSGGADEQFF. The CDR3 DNA reads TGTGCCAGCAGCGTAGGAAGCGGGGGGGCGGATGAGCAGTTCTTC. The full variable domain, in which reference TRBV9 and TRBJ2-1 provide the parts outside the CDR3, is DSGVTQTPKHLITATGQRVTLRCSPRSGDLSVYWYQQSLDQGLQFLIQYYNGEERAKGNILERFSAQQFPDLHSELNLSSLELGDSALYFCASSVGSGGADEQFFGPGTRLTVL.

The chain recombines TRBV5-1 with TRBJ1-2, with D hard to call. Trimming pared 0 bases from V and 5 bases from J, leaving 8 bases between. CDR1 is SGHRS, CDR2 YFSETQ, per germline. CDR3 length equals 13 residues. Here the CDR3 DNA reads TGCGCCAGCAGCTTGGAGGCGGAGTATGGCTACACCTTC. Translation gives CASSLEAEYGYTF.

This chain uses TRBV29-1 with TRBJ2-7; 8 positions agree with TRBD1. Germline CDR1 reads SQVTM; CDR2 reads ANQGSEA. The V and J ends lost 6 bases and 1 base, in that order; junction bases with no gene match: 5. This CDR3 has 13 amino acids. The CDR3 region is CSVRRDRSYEQYF. The CDR3 DNA is TGCAGCGTCCGGCGGGACAGGTCCTACGAGCAGTACTTC.

The V call is TRBV30, the J call TRBJ2-3, with TRBD1 identical over 10 bases. With V trimmed by 2 bases and J by 6 bases, 14 bases remained unmatched. This CDR3 is 17 amino acids long. Germline CDR1 GTSNPN, CDR2 SVGIG (reference sequence). The CDR3 reads CAWSKPRTGGRDDTQYF. CDR3 sequence (DNA): TGTGCCTGGAGTAAACCGAGGACAGGGGGGCGCGACGATACGCAGTATTTT.

This clone was seen once. The chain combines TRBV19 with TRBJ2-6; 7 bases match TRBD2. Germline CDR1 LNHDA, CDR2 SQIVND (reference sequence). This CDR3 is built from 19 residues. The V and J ends lost 4 bases and 0 bases, in that order; junction bases with no gene match: 12. CDR3 region: CASSKTLGLGSSGANVLTF. In nucleotides, the CDR3 is TGTGCCAGTAGTAAAACTCTTGGACTAGGGAGCTCTGGGGCCAACGTCCTGACTTTC.

This CDR3 is CASTKGRYPGERGYTF. CDR3 nucleotide sequence: TGTGCCAGCACCAAAGGGAGGTACCCAGGGGAGCGAGGCTACACCTTC. The chain joins TRBV21-1 to TRBJ1-2; no DNA check was done on the table's D call, TRBD1. TRBV21-1 is given as a pseudogene. CDR3 length: 16 amino acids.

This chain joins TRBV11-2 and TRBJ1-1; the D gene is possibly TRBD1 (5 bases). Per the germline V gene, CDR1 is SGHAT and CDR2 is FQNNGV. The V and J ends lost 2 bases and 0 bases respectively, with 13 bases between them. This CDR3 is built from 16 residues. Here the CDR3 DNA reads TGTGCCAGCAGCTTATTAGGGGAGGCGATGAACACTGAAGCTTTCTTT. Protein: CASSLLGEAMNTEAFF. Variable domain in full (rest from reference TRBV11-2 and TRBJ1-1): EAGVAQSPRYKIIEKRQSVAFWCNPISGHATLYWYQQILGQGPKLLIQFQNNGVVDDSQLPKDRFSAERLKGVDSTLKIQPAKLEDSAVYLCASSLLGEAMNTEAFFGQGTRLTVV.

The genes are TRBV4-1 and TRBJ2-3, with D perhaps TRBD2 (7 bases). With 6 bases removed from V and 1 base from J, the gap between germline ends came to 20 bases. The CDR3 sequence is 17 residues long. Germline V lookup: CDR1 MGHRA, CDR2 YSYEKL. The CDR3, as DNA: TGCGCCAGCAGGGACAGTAGGGGGGGCCGCGGCACAGATACGCAGTATTTT. Translated, it gives CASRDSRGGRGTDTQYF.

V gene TRBV6-2 or TRBV6-3 combines with J gene TRBJ2-5, with TRBD2 matching 8 bases. V lost 1 base, J lost 5 bases, and 6 bases stayed unmatched. Germline CDR1 is MNHEY and CDR2 is SVGEGT. There are 15 residues in the CDR3. The CDR3 bases are TGTGCCAGCAGTTACTTCGGGGGGGCCGCGGAGACCCAGTACTTC. Translation gives CASSYFGGAAETQYF.

The V gene is TRBV3-1 (or the pseudogene TRBV3-2), the J gene TRBJ1-3; perhaps TRBD1 as D (6 bases). The V end was cut by 4 bases, the J end by 0 bases, with 13 bases between. Looked up from germline, CDR1 is LGHDT and CDR2 is YNNKEL (reference sequence). This CDR3 has 16 residues. This CDR3 reads CASSRPGTPSGNTIYF. DNA of the CDR3: TGTGCCAGCAGCCGTCCCGGGACACCCTCTGGAAACACCATATATTTT.

The genes are TRBV6-1 and TRBJ2-7, with D tentatively TRBD1 (7 bases). CDR3 length: 16 amino acids. The germline gives CDR1 MNHNS, CDR2 SASEGT. Trimming removed 2 bases at V and 5 bases at J, with 19 bases between. CDR3 sequence: CASSEQIPGGGDEQYF. The CDR3 coding sequence is TGTGCCAGCAGTGAACAGATACCAGGGGGAGGTGACGAGCAGTACTTC.

This clone has only one observation. The chain is built from TRBV29-1 and TRBJ1-4; TRBD1 is a possible D gene (5 bases). The V gene lost 7 bases and the J gene lost 8 bases, with 14 bases spanning the gap. The CDR3 is made up of 12 amino acids. Germline assignment: CDR1 SQVTM and CDR2 ANQGSEA. CDR3 in amino acids: CSADSSDEKLFF. The CDR3 DNA follows: TGCAGCGCCGACAGCTCAGACGAAAAACTGTTTTTT. Variable domain in full (rest from reference TRBV29-1 and TRBJ1-4): SAVISQKPSRDICQRGTSLTIQCQVDSQVTMMFWYRQQPGQSLTLIATANQGSEATYESGFVIDKFPISRPNLTFSTLTVSNMSPEDSSIYLCSADSSDEKLFFGSGTQLSVL.

In regard to this clone: The identical CDR3 is also encoded by other nucleotide sequences in the sample. The rearrangement joins TRBV7-8 to TRBJ1-3, with D perhaps matching TRBD1 (6 bases). V gave up 5 bases and J gave up 3 bases, with 11 bases separating them. Germline CDR1 is SGHVS and CDR2 is FQNEAQ. The CDR3 spans 14 residues. For the CDR3, the DNA is TGTGCCAGCAGCGCCGACAGGTTTGGAAACACCATATATTTT. This encodes CASSADRFGNTIYF.

The chain uses TRBV7-9 and TRBJ2-7; D perhaps matches TRBD1 (7 bases). Germline values: CDR1 SEHNR, CDR2 FQNEAQ (reference sequence). The length of the CDR3 is 17 residues. Trimming removed 1 base from V and 0 bases from J, with 16 bases in between. CDR3 coding DNA: TGTGCCAGCAGCTTAGGATCCAGGGGGGCAAGCTCCTACGAGCAGTACTTC. Its translation is CASSLGSRGASSYEQYF.

The chain couples TRBV10-3 to TRBJ1-5; 7 bases map to TRBD1. In germline, CDR1 is ENHRY, CDR2 SYGVKD. J was trimmed by 4 bases and V by 2 bases; bases with no gene match: 8. The CDR3 spans 16 residues. CDR3: CAISETGDLSNQPQHF. CDR3 in DNA: TGTGCCATCAGTGAGACAGGGGACCTCTCGAATCAGCCCCAGCATTTT.

The gene calls are TRBV30 and TRBJ1-5; D is unclear. In germline, CDR1 is GTSNPN, CDR2 SVGIG (reference sequence). The V gene lost 5 bases and the J gene lost 7 bases, with 12 bases spanning the gap. This CDR3 is 12 amino acids long. This CDR3 reads CAWSEGSQPQHF. CDR3 DNA: TGTGCCTGGTCTGAGGGTTCACAGCCCCAGCATTTT.

The rearrangement joins TRBV4-2 to TRBJ1-2, with 7 bases identical to TRBD1. Germline V gives CDR1 LGHNA, CDR2 YNFKEQ. V lost 1 base and J lost 4; bases outside the gene matches: 6. The CDR3 has 15 amino acids. The CDR3 DNA follows: TGTGCCAGCAGCCAAGGGGACAGCGGTTTCTATGGCTACACCTTC. It codes for CASSQGDSGFYGYTF.

V and J are TRBV5-6 and TRBJ2-3, with a possible D match to TRBD2 (7 bases). The CDR3 covers 13 residues. Trimming left V 3 bases short and J 6 bases short, with 11 bases between. Per the germline V gene, CDR1 is SGHDT and CDR2 is YYEEEE. CDR3 region: CASSSGGRDTQYF. CDR3 sequence (DNA): TGTGCCAGCAGCTCCGGGGGGCGGGATACGCAGTATTTT.

This chain connects TRBV4-3 to TRBJ2-3; D unclear. This CDR3 has 16 amino acids. The V gene lost 0 bases and the J gene lost 0 bases, with 10 bases spanning the gap. Germline CDR1 LGHNA, CDR2 YSLEER. Here the CDR3 DNA reads TGCGCCAGCAGCCAAGATCGGTTTCCGAGCACAGATACGCAGTATTTT. Protein product: CASSQDRFPSTDTQYF.

The chain links TRBV14 to TRBJ2-2; 13 nucleotides match TRBD2. With 4 bases clipped from V and 4 bases from J, the junction kept 3 bases outside the gene matches. This CDR3 has 16 residues. Germline loops: CDR1 SGHDN, CDR2 FVKESK. CDR3 nucleotide sequence: TGTGCCAGCAGCCGACGACTAGCGGGGGGCACCGGGGAGCTGTTTTTT. Its translation: CASSRRLAGGTGELFF. The entire variable domain, with the rest obtained from reference TRBV14 and TRBJ2-2, is as follows: EAGVTQFPSHSVIEKGQTVTLRCDPISGHDNLYWYRRVMGKEIKFLLHFVKESKQDESGMPNNRFLAERTGGTYSTLKVQPAELEDSGVYFCASSRRLAGGTGELFFGEGSRLTVL.

The chain employs TRBV24-1 and TRBJ2-5; maybe TRBD1 (6 bases). Per germline, CDR1 KGHDR and CDR2 SFDVKD. The CDR3 is 14 residues long. V lost 6 bases and J 5 bases, leaving 15 bases between the germline ends. The CDR3 DNA is TGTGCCACCAGTTCCCAGGGGATGGGGGAGACCCAGTACTTC. Its translation: CATSSQGMGETQYF.

The rearrangement uses TRBV7-9 and TRBJ2-7, with D possibly being TRBD1 (6 bases). V lost 2 bases and J 6 bases, leaving 8 bases between the germline ends. This CDR3 region has 12 residues. CDR1 and CDR2 (germline): SEHNR, FQNEAQ (reference sequence). CDR3 DNA: TGTGCCAGCAGCTTACAGGGGAGCGAGCAGTACTTC. This sequence encodes CASSLQGSEQYF.

The genes are TRBV5-1 and TRBJ2-7; 8 positions agree with TRBD1. Germline assignment: CDR1 SGHRS and CDR2 YFSETQ. V was clipped by 4 bases and J by 4 bases; unmatched bases: 7. The CDR3 extends over 14 amino acids. The CDR3 DNA reads TGCGCCAGCAGCGACAGGACAGGGTGGTACGAGCAGTACTTC. Its protein product is CASSDRTGWYEQYF.